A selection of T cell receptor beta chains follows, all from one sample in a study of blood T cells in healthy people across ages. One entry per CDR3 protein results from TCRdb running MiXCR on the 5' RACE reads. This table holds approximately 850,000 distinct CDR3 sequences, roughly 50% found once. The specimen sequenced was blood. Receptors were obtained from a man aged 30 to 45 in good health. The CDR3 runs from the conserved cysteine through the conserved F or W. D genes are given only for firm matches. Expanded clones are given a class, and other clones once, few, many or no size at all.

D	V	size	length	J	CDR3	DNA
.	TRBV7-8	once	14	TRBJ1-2	CASRRAGLFYGYTF	TGTGCCAGCAGACGGGCAGGGCTGTTCTATGGCTACACCTTC
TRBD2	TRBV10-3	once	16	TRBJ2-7	CAIRTGAGPSSYEQYF	TGTGCCATCAGGACCGGAGCGGGGCCCAGCTCCTACGAGCAGTACTTC
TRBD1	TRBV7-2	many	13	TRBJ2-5	CASSLDRLKTQYF	TGTGCCAGCAGCCTGGACAGGTTAAAGACCCAGTACTTC
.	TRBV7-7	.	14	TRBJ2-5	CASSLAVGRRTQYF	TGTGCCAGCAGCTTAGCTGTGGGCCGGAGGACCCAGTACTTC
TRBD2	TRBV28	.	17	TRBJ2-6	CASRLAGGFSGANVLTF	TGTGCCAGCAGACTAGCGGGAGGATTCTCTGGGGCCAACGTCCTGACTTTC
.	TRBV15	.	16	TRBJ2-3	CATSTGLGGLTDTQYF	TGTGCCACCAGCACGGGACTGGGGGGCCTCACAGATACGCAGTATTTT
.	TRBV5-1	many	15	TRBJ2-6	CASSLAGAGANVLTF	TGTGCCAGCAGCTTAGCAGGGGCTGGGGCCAACGTCCTGACTTTC
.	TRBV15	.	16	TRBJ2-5	CATSWRPAVFQETQYF	TGTGCCACCAGCTGGCGACCAGCGGTCTTCCAAGAGACCCAGTACTTC
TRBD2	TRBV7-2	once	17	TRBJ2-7	CASSLGPTSGGAYEQYF	TGTGCCAGCAGCTTAGGTCCCACTAGCGGGGGAGCCTACGAGCAGTACTTC
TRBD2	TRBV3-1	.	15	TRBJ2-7	CASSQGVAGSYEQYF	TGTGCCAGCAGCCAAGGGGTAGCGGGTTCCTACGAGCAGTACTTC
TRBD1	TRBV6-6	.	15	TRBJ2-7	CASSPSGQRSYEQYF	TGTGCCAGCAGTCCCTCGGGACAGCGGTCCTACGAGCAGTACTTC
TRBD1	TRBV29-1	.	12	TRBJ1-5	CSVGTDNQPQHF	TGCAGCGTCGGGACAGACAATCAGCCCCAGCATTTT
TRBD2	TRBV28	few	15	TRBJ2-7	CASRSAGNPPIGQYF	TGTGCCAGCAGATCAGCGGGAAACCCACCCATCGGGCAGTACTTC
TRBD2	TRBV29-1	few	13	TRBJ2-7	CSVEGLAGYEQYF	TGCAGCGTTGAAGGACTAGCGGGCTACGAGCAGTACTTC
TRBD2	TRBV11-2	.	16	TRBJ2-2	CASRESGRGVTGELFF	TGTGCCAGCAGGGAAAGCGGGAGGGGCGTCACCGGGGAGCTGTTTTTT
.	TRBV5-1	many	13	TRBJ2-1	CASSLSGYNEQFF	TGTGCCAGCAGCTTGAGTGGCTACAATGAGCAGTTCTTC
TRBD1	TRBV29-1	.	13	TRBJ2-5	CSVDLTGGETQYF	TGCAGCGTTGACCTAACAGGGGGCGAGACCCAGTACTTC
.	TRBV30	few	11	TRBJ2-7	CAWGGPYEQYF	TGTGCCTGGGGGGGACCCTACGAGCAGTACTTC
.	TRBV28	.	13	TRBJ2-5	CATTDSLQETQYF	TGTGCCACCACCGACAGCCTCCAAGAGACCCAGTACTTC
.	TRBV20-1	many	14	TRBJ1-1	CSANTPGHHTEAFF	TGCAGTGCCAACACTCCGGGACACCACACTGAAGCTTTCTTT
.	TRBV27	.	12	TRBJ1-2	CASSLDQIGYTF	TGTGCCAGCAGTTTGGACCAGATTGGCTACACCTTC
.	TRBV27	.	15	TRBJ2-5	CASSRFWRSQETQYF	TGTGCCAGCAGTCGGTTCTGGCGGTCCCAAGAGACCCAGTACTTC
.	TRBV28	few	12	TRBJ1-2	CASSFSSYGYTF	TGTGCCAGCAGTTTCTCATCTTATGGCTACACCTTC
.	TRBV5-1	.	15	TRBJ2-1	CASSLEGRLAHEQFF	TGCGCCAGCAGCTTGGAAGGCCGGCTAGCCCATGAGCAGTTCTTC
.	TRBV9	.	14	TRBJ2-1	CASSVGQAYNEQFF	TGTGCCAGCAGCGTAGGACAGGCGTACAATGAGCAGTTCTTC
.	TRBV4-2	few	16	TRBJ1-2	CASSQIDTTFNYGYTF	TGTGCCAGCAGCCAAATCGACACCACATTTAACTATGGCTACACCTTC
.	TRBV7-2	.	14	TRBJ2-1	CASSLEVRAGEQFF	TGTGCCAGCAGCTTAGAAGTGAGGGCGGGGGAGCAGTTCTTC
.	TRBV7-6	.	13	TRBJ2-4	CASSLKGDGEQYF	TGTGCCAGCAGCTTAAAGGGGGATGGAGAGCAGTACTTC
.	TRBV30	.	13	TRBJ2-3	CAWKGYSTDTQYF	TGTGCCTGGAAAGGATATAGCACAGATACGCAGTATTTT
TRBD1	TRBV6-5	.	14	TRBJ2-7	CASSGAGTDYEQYF	TGTGCCAGCAGTGGCGCCGGGACAGATTACGAGCAGTACTTC
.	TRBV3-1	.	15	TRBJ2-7	CASSSDGAAYYEQYF	TGTGCCAGCAGCTCTGACGGGGCAGCTTACTACGAGCAGTACTTC
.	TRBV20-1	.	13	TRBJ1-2	CSATFGGSYGYTF	TGCAGTGCCACCTTCGGGGGTAGCTATGGCTACACCTTC
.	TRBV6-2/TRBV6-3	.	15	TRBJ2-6	CASSYTPGWANVLTF	TGTGCCAGCAGTTACACACCGGGTTGGGCCAACGTCCTGACTTTC
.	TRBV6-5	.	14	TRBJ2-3	CASSSRGGTDMQYF	TGTGCCAGCAGTAGCAGGGGGGGCACAGATATGCAGTATTTT
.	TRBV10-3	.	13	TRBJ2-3	CAISPDDTDTQYF	TGTGCCATCAGCCCTGATGATACGGATACGCAGTATTTT
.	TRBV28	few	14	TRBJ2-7	CASSLPRGNGEQYF	TGTGCCAGCAGCCTACCAAGGGGGAACGGCGAGCAGTACTTC
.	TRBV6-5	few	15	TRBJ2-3	CASTNGWGKSDTQYF	TGTGCCAGCACCAACGGATGGGGGAAGTCAGATACGCAGTATTTT
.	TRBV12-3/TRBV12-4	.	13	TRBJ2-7	CASSPPRTYEQYF	TGTGCCAGCAGCCCCCCCCGCACCTACGAGCAGTACTTC
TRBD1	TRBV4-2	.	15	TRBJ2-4	CASSQDPGTGAEQYF	TGTGCCAGCAGCCAAGATCCAGGGACAGGGGCTGAGCAGTACTTC
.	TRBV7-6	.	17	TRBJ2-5	CASSPRAHPLLEETQYF	TGTGCCAGCAGCCCAAGGGCCCACCCCCTTTTGGAAGAGACCCAGTACTTC
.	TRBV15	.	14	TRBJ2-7	CATSRKVGSYEQYF	TGTGCCACCAGCAGAAAGGTTGGAAGCTACGAGCAGTACTTC
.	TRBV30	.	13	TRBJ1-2	CAWSVGLRDGYTF	TGTGCCTGGAGTGTGGGACTAAGGGATGGCTACACCTTC
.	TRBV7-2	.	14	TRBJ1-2	CATSQQQGTYGYTF	TGTGCCACCAGCCAGCAGCAGGGAACCTATGGCTACACCTTC
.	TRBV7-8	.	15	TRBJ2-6	CASSRTSAGANVLTF	TGTGCCAGCAGCCGAACGAGCGCTGGGGCCAACGTCCTGACTTTC
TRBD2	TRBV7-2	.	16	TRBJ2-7	CASSLAQGTSGSEQYF	TGTGCCAGCAGCTTAGCACAAGGGACTAGCGGGAGTGAGCAGTACTTC
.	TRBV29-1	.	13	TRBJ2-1	CSVEGQFYNEQFF	TGCAGCGTTGAGGGGCAGTTCTACAATGAGCAGTTCTTC
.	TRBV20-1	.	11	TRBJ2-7	CSARINYEQYF	TGCAGTGCTAGAATTAACTACGAGCAGTACTTC
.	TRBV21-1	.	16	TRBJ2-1	CTSREKTSGRYNEQFF	TGTACCAGCAGGGAAAAGACTAGCGGGAGGTACAATGAGCAGTTCTTC
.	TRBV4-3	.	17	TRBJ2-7	CASSLSPLAGAADEQYF	TGCGCCAGCAGCCTGTCGCCCCTAGCTGGTGCAGCTGACGAGCAGTACTTC
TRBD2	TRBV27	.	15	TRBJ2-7	CASGPGLAVYNEQYF	TGTGCCAGCGGCCCGGGACTAGCGGTTTACAATGAGCAGTACTTC